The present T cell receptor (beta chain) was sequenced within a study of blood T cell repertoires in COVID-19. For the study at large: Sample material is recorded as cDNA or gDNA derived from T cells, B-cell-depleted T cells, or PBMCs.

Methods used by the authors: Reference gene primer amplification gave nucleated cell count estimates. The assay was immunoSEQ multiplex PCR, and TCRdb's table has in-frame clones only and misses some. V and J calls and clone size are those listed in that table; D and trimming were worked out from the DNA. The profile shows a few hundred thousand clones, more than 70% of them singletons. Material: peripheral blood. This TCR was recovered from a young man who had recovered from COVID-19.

This CDR3 is CASSLTQGYTF. In DNA form, the CDR3 reads TGTGCCAGCAGTTTGACACAAGGCTACACCTTC. This rearrangement joins TRBV6-6 to TRBJ1-2; D ambiguous. CDR3 size: 11 residues. The germline V and J ends were trimmed by 4 bases and 8 bases, with 8 bases remaining between them. CDR1 and CDR2 (germline): MNHNY, SVGAGI (reference sequence).